Included here is one T cell receptor beta chain sequence, with context. As yet, its antigen is unknown. The CDR3 spans 16 residues. V was clipped by 2 bases and J by 10 bases; unmatched bases: 10. CDR1 LNHNV and CDR2 YYDKDF come from the germline V gene (reference sequence). This entry comes from a study of cytomegalovirus exposure and HLA in healthy donors. Study findings and constraints: The majority of CMV-associated TCR beta chains were reported as apparently HLA-restricted in a later analysis. Investigators reported 150 to 200 TCR beta chains as tied to cytomegalovirus. Later analysis associated a missense DCLRE1C variant with TCR beta V- and J-gene trimming. Accurate HLA-A and HLA-B prediction from TCR beta sequences was reported for most subjects.

Researchers ran the PCR with 60 Vbeta and 13 Jbeta primers. Assay: immunoSEQ multiplex PCR; the TCRdb copy retains only in-frame clones and omits some. The listing contains about 72,000 clones. The rearrangement joins TRBV15 to TRBJ1-4; TRBD1 agrees at 10 bases. Sequenced: PBMCs. This sequence was found in a man between 40 and 49 years old in good health and CMV-seronegative. The chain's CDR3 is CATSRPAGTGDVKLFF. DNA for the CDR3: TGTGCCACCAGCAGACCTGCCGGGACAGGGGATGTAAAACTGTTTTTT.